This TCR beta chain was captured in a study of shared clonotypes between healthy human individuals. Evenly divided among several immunoSEQ plates was the genomic DNA of each subset. The DNA input per sorted-subset replicate PCR was 150 to 200 ng, corresponding to tens of thousands of T cell genomes. Libraries were prepared by immunoSEQ multiplex PCR; TCRdb keeps only in-frame clonotypes and omits some of them. The sample lists 2 million to 3 million clones; under 95% were seen once. From germline, CDR1 is MNHNS and CDR2 SASEGT. The CDR3 spans 15 residues. The junction had 13 bases not matched to a gene; V was cut back by 7 bases and J by 5 bases. A word on this clone: Its antigen is currently unknown.

General study points: Having only a few donors restricted how much genetic and exposure-history diversity was captured.

Negatively enriched CD4+ T cells were divided by CD45RA into naive and memory. The chain recombines TRBV6-1 with TRBJ2-7; 8 nucleotides line up with TRBD1. This TCR was recovered from a young man in good health. Some clones in this sample may be carry-over from other donors' samples. Sequenced sample: naive CD4+ T cells from PBMCs. The subset here: CD45RA+ positively selected. The CDR3 loop is CASTESATGEDEQYF. DNA of the CDR3: TGTGCCAGCACGGAGTCGGCGACAGGGGAAGACGAGCAGTACTTC.